Each of the 2 T cell receptor beta chains below was sequenced from the same sample in a study of T cells in women clearing cervical HPV infection. Profiled with immunoSEQ multiplex PCR; TCRdb holds only in-frame clones, not every one. This sample contains 35,000 to 45,000 clones. Sequencing was done on a sample of blood buffy coat. These receptors were collected from a woman aged 18 to 75 with a cervical HPV16 infection that either progressed to CIN3+ or cleared (not recorded which).

With respect to this clone: Read sequence stops 3 residues before the CDR3 end, and the germline J gene provides the missing end. The chain is built from TRBV2 and TRBJ2-3, with unresolved D. Per the germline V gene, CDR1 is SNHLY and CDR2 is FYNNEI. V lost 5 bases to trimming and J lost 5 bases, with 5 bases between them. CDR3 length: 11 amino acids. Incomplete CDR3 DNA: TGTGCCAGCAGTTTCAAAGATACG. As protein: CASSFKDT. In full, the CDR3 is CASSFKDTQYF.

A remark on this clone: The read ends 3 residues shy of where the CDR3 ends; the end is completed using the germline J gene. J is TRBJ1-1 and V is TRBV23-1, with D maybe TRBD1 (5 bases). TRBV23-1 falls under the ORF class, with uncertain function. This CDR3 comprises 12 residues. The CDR3 loop is CASTPRPQGAFF. CDR3 bases read: TGCGCCAGCACCCCCCGGCCTCAGGGA.